This is a list of T cell receptor beta chains from one sample in a study of blood T cells in healthy people across ages. TCRdb re-analysed the 5' RACE reads in MiXCR, keeping a single row per CDR3 protein. The table records under 1,000,000 distinct CDR3 sequences, about 36% of them present only once. The sample comprised blood. These receptors were collected from a man younger than 30 in good health. The CDR3 runs from the conserved cysteine through the conserved F or W. D genes are given only for firm matches. The size of a clone is reported for some rows only, either as once, few or many, or as a class for expanded clones.

CASSLGGRRNEQYF,TGTGCCAGCAGCTTGGGGGGGCGGAGGAATGAGCAGTACTTC,TRBV5-5,few,TRBJ2-7,.
CASSLAGTGYTF,TGCGCCAGCAGCTTGGCAGGGACTGGCTACACCTTC,TRBV5-1,.,TRBJ1-2,.
CASSLTPTYEQYF,TGCGCCAGCAGCCTCACCCCCACCTACGAGCAGTACTTC,TRBV5-1,few,TRBJ2-7,.
CASSLSGGFYGYTF,TGTGCCAGCAGTTTATCAGGGGGGTTCTATGGCTACACCTTC,TRBV27,.,TRBJ1-2,.
CASSYPGQWNEQYF,TGTGCCAGCAGTTATCCCGGACAGTGGAATGAGCAGTACTTC,TRBV6-2/TRBV6-3,.,TRBJ2-7,.
CASSLGGPNEQFF,TGCGCCAGCAGCTTGGGGGGTCCCAATGAGCAGTTCTTC,TRBV5-1,.,TRBJ2-1,.
CASSQAPGEKLFF,TGCGCCAGCAGCCAGGCCCCAGGGGAAAAACTGTTTTTT,TRBV4-3,.,TRBJ1-4,.
CAWTGENTEAFF,TGTGCCTGGACAGGGGAGAACACTGAAGCTTTCTTT,TRBV30,.,TRBJ1-1,.
CASSFEGQGGQPQHF,TGCGCCAGCAGCTTCGAGGGACAGGGAGGTCAGCCCCAGCATTTT,TRBV5-1,many,TRBJ1-5,TRBD1
CASSQDTGRNEQFF,TGCGCCAGCAGCCAAGATACAGGCCGCAATGAGCAGTTCTTC,TRBV4-3,many,TRBJ2-1,.
CASSLAGGSYNSPLHF,TGTGCCAGCAGCTTAGCGGGTGGGTCCTATAATTCACCCCTCCACTTT,TRBV7-2,many,TRBJ1-6,.
CSARSPGSNQPQHF,TGCAGTGCTAGAAGCCCAGGTAGCAATCAGCCCCAGCATTTT,TRBV20-1,.,TRBJ1-5,.
CASSWSLGEQFF,TGTGCCAGCAGTTGGTCCCTGGGGGAGCAGTTCTTC,TRBV27,few,TRBJ2-1,.
CASSTTGTGVFQPQHF,TGTGCCAGCAGCACAACCGGGACAGGGGTCTTCCAGCCCCAGCATTTT,TRBV7-9,.,TRBJ1-5,TRBD1
CASSLSPTEDYGYTF,TGTGCCAGCAGCTTATCTCCAACAGAGGACTATGGCTACACCTTC,TRBV7-9,.,TRBJ1-2,.
CASSLAGTADNSPLHF,TGTGCCAGCAGTTTAGCGGGGACAGCAGATAATTCACCCCTCCACTTT,TRBV12-3/TRBV12-4,.,TRBJ1-6,TRBD1
CASSLTGQGNTEAFF,TGTGCCAGCAGCTTAACCGGACAGGGAAACACTGAAGCTTTCTTT,TRBV7-8,.,TRBJ1-1,TRBD1
CASSYSTGYSYTEQFF,TGTGCCAGCAGTTACTCGACAGGTTACTCCTACACTGAGCAGTTCTTC,TRBV6-5,.,TRBJ2-1,.
CSARPLRQSNEKLFF,TGCAGTGCTAGACCCCTCCGGCAGTCTAATGAAAAACTGTTTTTT,TRBV20-1,.,TRBJ1-4,.
CASSLWGRDTDTQYF,TGTGCCAGCAGTTTATGGGGCAGGGACACAGATACGCAGTATTTT,TRBV27,many,TRBJ2-3,.
CASSWAGPNNEQFF,TGTGCCAGCAGTTGGGCAGGGCCTAACAATGAGCAGTTCTTC,TRBV12-3/TRBV12-4,many,TRBJ2-1,.
CSSGGQSTDTQYF,TGCAGTAGCGGGGGCCAAAGCACAGATACGCAGTATTTT,TRBV20-1,many,TRBJ2-3,TRBD2